This T cell receptor beta chain was profiled in a study of long-term antiretroviral therapy in people with HIV. Study outcomes and limitations: Blood collection from about 2004 to 2017 possibly occurred under older ART regimens.

Going into DNA extraction, samples held roughly 0.95-11 million cryopreserved PBMC. With survey level as its setting, the immunoSEQ assay was v3.0. This table comes from immunoSEQ multiplex PCR, and its TCRdb copy is limited to in-frame clones, with some not included. Altogether about 27,000 clones are present, nearly 85% being singletons, with the ten largest covering approximately 11%. Comment on this clone: The antigen is not known.

This CDR3 contains 15 residues. Looked up from germline, CDR1 is MNHNS and CDR2 is SASEGT. V lost 5 bases and J lost 0, with 10 bases in between. This rearrangement joins TRBV6-1 to TRBJ2-2; perhaps TRBD1 as D (6 bases). This receptor was obtained from a man younger than 30 with HIV. Here the sequenced sample was unsorted PBMCs, taken 0.8 years before starting antiretroviral therapy. The DNA of the CDR3 is TGTGCCAGCAGTACAGGGATCTCGAACACCGGGGAGCTGTTTTTT. Protein sequence: CASSTGISNTGELFF.